This T cell receptor (beta chain) was recovered during a study of T cell responses to AZD1222 COVID-19 vaccine (dated by TCRdb to 2020 to 2022). A note on the overall study: TCR sequencing covered fewer than 250 trial participants: about 210 given two doses of AZD1222 and about 26 given two doses of MenACWY control vaccine. Trial participants were enrolled by age into 18-55, 56-69 and 70-plus year subgroups, with roughly 160, 29 and 62 TCR-sequenced participants respectively.

What the research found in general, with its limitations: After two AZD1222 doses, both the breadth and the depth of spike-specific TCRs were significantly higher than at day 0 and than in MenACWY recipients. Most participants were white British and females outnumbered males, and the authors suggested that clonal diversity may have been underestimated. Conclusions about previously exposed vaccinees are limited because only five to seven AZD1222 recipients were SARS-CoV-2 seropositive at baseline. In the small 56-69-year group, the increase in depth fell short of significance, most likely because of low power. No day 14 peak-response samples were available, so repertoires were characterized only after the peak T cell response. The vaccine-associated CD4 TCRs covered the entire spike protein, and the dominant responses fell in regions 160-218 and 743-854. Reportedly, close to half of the unique spike-specific TCRs recognized epitopes lying outside the regions that are mutated in the B.1.351 and B.1.1.7 variants.

Points on this clone: This receptor's antigen is unknown. Qualities for individual bases were not recorded, and no much larger clone is one base off.

The CDR3 regions of human TCRbeta chains were subjected to immunosequencing. The study's processing was this. TCRs in the repertoires were compared against a reference library of SARS-CoV-2-specific TCRs that had been generated with the MIRA antigen-specificity platform. Breadth was defined as the fraction of unique TCRs that were SARS-CoV-2-associated, and depth was defined as the fraction of total T cells that were SARS-CoV-2-associated. Using the MIRA data, every spike-specific TCR was mapped to the spike region that the TCR reacted to and assigned to either a CD4 or a CD8 class. Log10-transformed breadth and depth values were compared by one-way ANOVA with Sidak's multiple comparisons tests. Held by TCRdb, this immuneACCESS table contains in-frame sequences only and omits some clones. Under half of the omission traces to an unresolved V gene where checked; the cause of the rest is unknown. The V and J calls and clone size come from that table; D and trimming were worked out from the DNA. For this sample there are more than 110,000 clones; 80% to 95% appear just once. The top ten clones comprise approximately 3.8% of the sample.

The CDR3 holds 15 amino acids from the cysteine to the phenylalanine. Here the CDR3 DNA is all that survives: 45 bases in frame from base 1. Per the germline V gene, SGHTA is the CDR1 and FQGNSA is the CDR2. The germline ends are 7 bases apart after V is trimmed by 1 base and J by 0 bases. The sample's time point label, decoded: about 28 days (+/-7) after the second vaccine dose. AZD1222 recipients whose second dose came at about 4 weeks and those whose second dose came at about 12 weeks were combined into one group, since spike-specific TCR depth and breadth did not differ between the two schedules. Vaccinee samples were obtained from the UK trials COV001 and COV002, which included a single-blind randomized controlled phase 2/3 trial of AZD1222 (ChAdOx1 nCoV-19) in healthy adults. For TCRbeta chain sequencing, PBMC samples were collected from trial participants at day 0 and at day 28 after the second dose.

Specimen: peripheral blood, collected 28 days after the second AZD1222 dose. The TCR sequence derives from an adult who received the AZD1222 COVID-19 vaccine. The rearrangement joined TRBV7-2 to TRBJ1-3; TRBD1 could be the D gene, as 6 bases match. The DNA reads as follows: TGTGCCAGCAGCTTAGAGGGGGGCTCTGGAAACACCATATATTTT. Protein translation: CASSLEGGSGNTIYF.